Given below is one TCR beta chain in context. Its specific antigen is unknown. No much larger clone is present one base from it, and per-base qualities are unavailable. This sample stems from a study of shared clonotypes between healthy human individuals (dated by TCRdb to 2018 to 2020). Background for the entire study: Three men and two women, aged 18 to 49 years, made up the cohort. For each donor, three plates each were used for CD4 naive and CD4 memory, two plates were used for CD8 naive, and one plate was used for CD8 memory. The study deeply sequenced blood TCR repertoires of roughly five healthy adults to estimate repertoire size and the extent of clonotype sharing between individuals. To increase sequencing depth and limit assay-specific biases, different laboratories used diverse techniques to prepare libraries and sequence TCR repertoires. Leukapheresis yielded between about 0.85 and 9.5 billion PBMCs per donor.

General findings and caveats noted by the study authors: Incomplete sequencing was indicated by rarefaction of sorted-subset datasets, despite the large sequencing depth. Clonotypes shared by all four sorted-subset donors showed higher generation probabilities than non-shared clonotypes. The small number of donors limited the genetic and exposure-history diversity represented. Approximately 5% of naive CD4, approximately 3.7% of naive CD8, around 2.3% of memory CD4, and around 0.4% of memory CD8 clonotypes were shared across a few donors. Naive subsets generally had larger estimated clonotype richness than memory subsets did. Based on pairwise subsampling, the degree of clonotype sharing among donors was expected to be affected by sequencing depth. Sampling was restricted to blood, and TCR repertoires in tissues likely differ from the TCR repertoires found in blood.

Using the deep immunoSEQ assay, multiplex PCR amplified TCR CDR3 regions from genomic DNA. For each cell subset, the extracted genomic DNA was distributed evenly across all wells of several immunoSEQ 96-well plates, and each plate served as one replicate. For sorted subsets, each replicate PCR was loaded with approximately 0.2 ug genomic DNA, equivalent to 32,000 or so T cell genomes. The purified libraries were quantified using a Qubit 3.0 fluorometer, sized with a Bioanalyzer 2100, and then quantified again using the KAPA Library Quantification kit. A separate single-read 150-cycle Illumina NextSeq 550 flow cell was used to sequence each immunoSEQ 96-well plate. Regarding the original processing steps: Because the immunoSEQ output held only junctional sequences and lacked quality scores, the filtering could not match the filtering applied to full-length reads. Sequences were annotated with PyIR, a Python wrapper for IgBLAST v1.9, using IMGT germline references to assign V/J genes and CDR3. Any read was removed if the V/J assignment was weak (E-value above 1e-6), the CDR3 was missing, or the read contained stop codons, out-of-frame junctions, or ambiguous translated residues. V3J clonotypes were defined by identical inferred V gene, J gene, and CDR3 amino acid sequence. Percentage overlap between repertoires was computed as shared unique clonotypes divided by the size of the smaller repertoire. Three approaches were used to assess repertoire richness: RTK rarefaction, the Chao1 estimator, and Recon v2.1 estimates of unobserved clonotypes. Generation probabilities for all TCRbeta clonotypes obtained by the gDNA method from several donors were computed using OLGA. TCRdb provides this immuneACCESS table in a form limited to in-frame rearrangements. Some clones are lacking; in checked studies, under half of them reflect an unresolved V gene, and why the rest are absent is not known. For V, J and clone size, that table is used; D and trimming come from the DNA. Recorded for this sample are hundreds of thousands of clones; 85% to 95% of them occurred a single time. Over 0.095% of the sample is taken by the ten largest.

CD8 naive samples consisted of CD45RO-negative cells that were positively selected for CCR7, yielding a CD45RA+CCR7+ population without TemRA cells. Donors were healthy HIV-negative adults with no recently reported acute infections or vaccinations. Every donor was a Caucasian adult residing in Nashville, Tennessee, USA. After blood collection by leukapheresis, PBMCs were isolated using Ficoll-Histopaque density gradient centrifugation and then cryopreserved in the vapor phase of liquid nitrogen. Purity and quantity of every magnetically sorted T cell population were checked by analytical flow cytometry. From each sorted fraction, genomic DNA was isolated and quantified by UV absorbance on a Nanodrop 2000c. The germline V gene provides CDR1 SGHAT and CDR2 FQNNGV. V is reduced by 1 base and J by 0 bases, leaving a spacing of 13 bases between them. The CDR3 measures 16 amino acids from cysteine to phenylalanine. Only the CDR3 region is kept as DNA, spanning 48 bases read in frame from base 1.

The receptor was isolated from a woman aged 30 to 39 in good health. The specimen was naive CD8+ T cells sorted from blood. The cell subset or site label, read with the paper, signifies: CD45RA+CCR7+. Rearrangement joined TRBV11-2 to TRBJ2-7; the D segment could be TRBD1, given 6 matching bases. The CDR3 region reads CASSLVTGSSSYEQYF. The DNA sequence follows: TGTGCCAGCAGCTTAGTGACAGGCTCCAGCTCCTACGAGCAGTACTTC.